Listed here are 17 T cell receptor beta chains from one sample, sequenced in a study of T cell changes during pregnancy in multiple sclerosis. TCRdb keeps only in-frame clones here, not all; method: immunoSEQ multiplex PCR. This table has 83,000 or so clones, 90% to 95% appearing once. This specimen consisted of peripheral blood, obtained after pregnancy. Receptor source: a female donor in good health, enrolled as a control in a pregnancy study.

The rearrangement links TRBV4-2 to TRBJ2-1, with D possibly TRBD1 on 6 matching bases. This CDR3 region has 14 residues. Germline V gene lookup returns CDR1 LGHNA and CDR2 YNFKEQ. Trimming removed 1 base at V and 12 bases at J, with 16 bases between. The CDR3 DNA reads TGTGCCAGCAGCCAAGGGGGGCTTGGTTACGGGCAGTTCTTC. Translation gives CASSQGGLGYGQFF.

This clone is medium-sized in the sample. The chain joins TRBV6-1 to TRBJ1-2; D unclear. Trimming stripped 2 bases from V and 7 bases from J, with 8 bases between. This CDR3 region has 12 residues. Germline V gives CDR1 MNHNS, CDR2 SASEGT. This CDR3 is CASSEPGIGYTF. The CDR3 region has the DNA TGTGCCAGCAGTGAACCAGGAATTGGCTACACCTTC.

This clone has a single count. The J gene is TRBJ1-5, the V gene TRBV10-3, with D hard to call. V was pared by 11 bases and J by 2 bases, with 13 bases between. Germline-derived CDR1 and CDR2 are ENHRY and SYGVKD. The CDR3 has 13 amino acids. CDR3 coding DNA: TGTGCCGCCGCCGGGGTGGGCAATCAGCCCCAGCATTTT. Amino acids: CAAAGVGNQPQHF.

The chain joins TRBV27 to TRBJ2-6; D gene ambiguous. The CDR3 extends over 14 amino acids. Trimming left V 5 bases short and J 3 bases short, with 8 bases between. The germline V gene has CDR1 MNHEY and CDR2 SMNVEV (reference sequence). The CDR3 coding sequence is TGTGCCAGCAGTCCCCTTTTTGGGGCCAACGTCCTGACTTTC. Protein: CASSPLFGANVLTF.

This chain links TRBV15 with TRBJ2-2, with TRBD2 matching 8 bases. Trimming removed 1 base from V and 5 bases from J; junction bases left unmatched: 6. CDR3 length equals 16 residues. Germline-derived CDR1 and CDR2 are LNHNV and YYDKDF (reference sequence). The CDR3 loop is CATSRVGTSSTGELFF. In DNA form, the CDR3 reads TGTGCCACCAGCAGAGTGGGGACTAGTAGTACCGGGGAGCTGTTTTTT.

The chain uses TRBV5-6 and TRBJ1-2; 7 nucleotides align to TRBD1. The CDR3 is made up of 15 amino acids. Germline values: CDR1 SGHDT, CDR2 YYEEEE. J lost 2 bases, V lost 4 bases, and 8 bases had no gene match. For the CDR3, the DNA is TGTGCCAGCAGCACTCTCGACAGGGCAAACTATGGCTACACCTTC. This gives the protein CASSTLDRANYGYTF.

CDR3 loop: CASSAGRANTGELFF. The CDR3 DNA is TGCGCCAGCAGCGCCGGGAGGGCGAACACCGGGGAGCTGTTTTTT. The chain employs TRBV5-1 and TRBJ2-2, with TRBD2 identical over 8 bases. The CDR3 is 15 residues long. V was clipped by 4 bases and J by 0 bases; unmatched bases: 2. CDR1 SGHRS and CDR2 YFSETQ come from the germline V gene.

This sequence joins TRBV18 and TRBJ2-5; D is unclear. Germline V lookup: CDR1 KGHSH, CDR2 LQKENI. The CDR3 length is 15 residues. Trimming took off 3 bases at V and 1 base at J, with 12 bases between the two ends. In DNA form, the CDR3 reads TGTGCCAGCTCACCGTCGACAAGACCCCAAGAGACCCAGTACTTC. Its protein is CASSPSTRPQETQYF. Full variable domain (missing parts from reference TRBV18 and TRBJ2-5): NAGVMQNPRHLVRRRGQEARLRCSPMKGHSHVYWYRQLPEEGLKFMVYLQKENIIDESGMPKERFSAEFPKEGPSILRIQQVVRGDSAAYFCASSPSTRPQETQYFGPGTRLLVL.

This rearrangement joins TRBV7-2 to TRBJ2-2, with TRBD1 matching over 8 bases. Per the germline V gene, CDR1 is SGHTA and CDR2 is FQGNSA. With 7 bases clipped from V and 11 bases from J, the junction kept 9 bases outside the gene matches. This CDR3 is 13 amino acids long. In nucleotides, the CDR3 is TGTGCCAGCAACCCGACAGGGGTCCCAGAGCTGTTTTTT. Its protein product is CASNPTGVPELFF. Variable domain in full (rest from reference TRBV7-2 and TRBJ2-2): GAGVSQSPSNKVTEKGKDVELRCDPISGHTALYWYRQSLGQGLEFLIYFQGNSAPDKSGLPSDRFSAERTGGSVSTLTIQRTQQEDSAVYLCASNPTGVPELFFGEGSRLTVL.

The genes are TRBV28 and TRBJ1-2; D unresolved. The CDR3 is 15 amino acids. V gave up 2 bases and J gave up 6 bases, with 16 bases separating them. CDR1 and CDR2 (germline): MDHEN, SYDVKM. CDR3 sequence: CASSLMWRAHNGYTF. DNA of the CDR3: TGTGCCAGCAGTTTAATGTGGAGGGCCCACAATGGCTACACCTTC.

The CDR3 bases are TGTGCCAGCAGTGGGCAGACGAACACCGGGGAGCTGTTTTTT. Protein sequence: CASSGQTNTGELFF. V usage is TRBV2 and J usage is TRBJ2-2; D remains ambiguous. Germline V gene lookup returns CDR1 SNHLY and CDR2 FYNNEI. The CDR3 runs to 14 residues. Trimming left V 4 bases short and J 0 bases short, with 6 bases between.

The V call is TRBV28, the J call TRBJ1-5; 10 nucleotides match TRBD1. Trimming cost V 7 bases and J 0 bases; bases outside gene matches: 12. This CDR3 has 18 amino acids. Per the germline V gene, CDR1 is MDHEN and CDR2 is SYDVKM. CDR3 amino acids: CASMGQGMIFGSNQPQHF. The CDR3 DNA is TGTGCCAGCATGGGACAGGGGATGATTTTTGGTAGCAATCAGCCCCAGCATTTT.

The J gene is TRBJ2-5, the V gene TRBV5-1; 7 bases line up with TRBD2. V shed 2 bases and J 5 bases; nucleotides not matched to a gene: 9. The CDR3 totals 15 residues. Per the germline V gene, CDR1 is SGHRS and CDR2 is YFSETQ. CDR3 nucleotides: TGCGCCAGCAGCTTAGCGGGATCGGGTGGGGAGACCCAGTACTTC. It is translated as CASSLAGSGGETQYF.

The chain couples TRBV5-6 to TRBJ2-7; 12 nucleotides line up with TRBD2. The CDR3 runs 15 residues. V lost 4 bases and J lost 3; bases outside the gene matches: 5. Looked up from germline, CDR1 is SGHDT and CDR2 is YYEEEE. CDR3 coding DNA: TGTGCCAGCAGCCCCGGACTAGCGGGAAACTACGAGCAGTACTTC. Protein product: CASSPGLAGNYEQYF.

This chain links TRBV7-2 with TRBJ1-2; D is perhaps TRBD1 (5 bases). Germline values: CDR1 SGHTA, CDR2 FQGNSA. The V gene lost 0 bases and the J gene lost 4 bases, with 12 bases spanning the gap. This CDR3 is 15 amino acids long. The CDR3 DNA reads TGTGCCAGCAGCTTAGCTAGGGACTCCTCCTATGGCTACACCTTC. Translated, it gives CASSLARDSSYGYTF.

V is TRBV7-2 and J is TRBJ2-1; tentatively, D is TRBD1 (5 bases). The germline V gene encodes CDR1 SGHTA and CDR2 FQGNSA. V was shortened by 2 bases and J by 9 bases, with 11 bases between the two germline ends. The CDR3 contains 13 residues. As DNA, the CDR3 is TGTGCCAGCAGCTTAATCAACCAGGGTGAGCAGTTCTTC. It yields the protein CASSLINQGEQFF.

This chain links TRBV21-1 with TRBJ2-7; no DNA check was done on the table's D call, TRBD1. TRBV21-1 is reported as a pseudogene. The CDR3 spans 21 residues. The CDR3 DNA follows: TGTGCCAGCAGCAAAAAAGGGGGGGGACAGGGGGACCTACTAGCGGAATACGAGCAGTACTTC. Residues: CASSKKGGGQGDLLAEYEQYF.